This T cell receptor (beta chain) was recorded in a study of naive and memory T cell subsets. This clonotype was seen ten or more times. The trim removed 4 bases at V and 0 bases at J, leaving 9 bases unmatched. The CDR3 totals 16 residues. Germline V CDR1 and CDR2: SGHKS, YYEKEE (reference sequence). A UMI-containing oligonucleotide was joined by 3' ligation to the TCR cDNA template. Amplification of ligated cDNA took four PCR rounds with SP2 and nested alpha and beta constant primers. Using its own MiXCR run on the 5' RACE reads, TCRdb lists one record per CDR3 protein. This sample carries some 60,000 distinct CDR3 sequences, more than 6.5% of them seen once, and the ten largest clones take 15% to 20%.

The genes are TRBV5-5 and TRBJ2-7, with 8 bases fitting TRBD1. The receptor's source is a female donor in good health. CDR3 in amino acids: CASSRARTGYSYEQYF. The CDR3 bases are TGTGCCAGCAGCAGAGCGCGGACAGGGTACTCCTACGAGCAGTACTTC.